Below, one TCR beta chain is given with its context. CDR1 is DFQATT and CDR2 is SNEGSKA in the germline V gene (reference sequence). There are 14 residues in the CDR3. Deletions cut 0 bases from V and 8 bases from J, with 14 bases between. The authors ran a second PCR of 7 to 11 cycles using a sample-barcoded 5' primer and a J-beta primer mix. Via MiXCR, TCRdb re-called the 5' RACE reads, giving one row per CDR3 protein. The sample includes about 540,000 distinct CDR3 sequences, 24% of them seen just once. The data originate from a study of blood T cells in healthy people across ages. This sample also appeared in a second study, on T cells of mothers and their children.

This clonotype originated in a boy between 10 and 17 years old in good health. The V gene is TRBV20-1, the J gene TRBJ2-4; TRBD2 is a possible D gene (6 bases). Sequencing was carried out using blood. As DNA, the CDR3 is TGCAGTGCTAGAGATGTAAGCCCGGGGGACATTCAGTACTTC. Translation: CSARDVSPGDIQYF.